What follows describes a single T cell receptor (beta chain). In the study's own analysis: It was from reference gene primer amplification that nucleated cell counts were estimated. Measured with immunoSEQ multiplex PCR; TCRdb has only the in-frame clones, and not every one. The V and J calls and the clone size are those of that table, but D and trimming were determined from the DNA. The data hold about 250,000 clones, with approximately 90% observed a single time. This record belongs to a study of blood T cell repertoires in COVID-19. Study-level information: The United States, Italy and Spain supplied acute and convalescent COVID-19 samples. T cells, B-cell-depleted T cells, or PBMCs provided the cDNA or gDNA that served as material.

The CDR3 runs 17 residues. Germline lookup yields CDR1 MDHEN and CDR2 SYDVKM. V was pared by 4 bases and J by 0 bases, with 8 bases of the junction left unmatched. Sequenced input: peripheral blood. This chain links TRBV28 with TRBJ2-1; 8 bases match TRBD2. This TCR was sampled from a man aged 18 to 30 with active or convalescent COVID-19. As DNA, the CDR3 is TGTGCCAGCAGTTCCCTAAACGGGAGGGCCTCCTACAATGAGCAGTTCTTC. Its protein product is CASSSLNGRASYNEQFF.